Listed here are 10 T cell receptor beta chains from one sample, sequenced in a study of beta chain features in type 1 diabetes (dated by TCRdb to 2016 to 2019). Overall results and qualifications from the work: Type 1 diabetes patients showed a moderate but significant shortening of TCRB CDR3 length in all four CD4+ subsets.

Their antigens are not known. Library construction relied on the immunoSEQ multiplex PCR assay. The entire isolated RNA was reverse transcribed using the High Capacity cDNA Reverse Transcription Kit, and thus expressed TCRB transcripts were sequenced. Held by TCRdb, this immuneACCESS table contains in-frame sequences only and omits some clones. Under half of the omission traces to an unresolved V gene where checked; the cause of the rest is unknown. This sample gives roughly 230,000 clones in total; roughly 11% of them show up just once. The ten largest clones add up to around 0.017% of the sample. The specimen was naive CD4+ T cells from blood. Interpreted using the paper, the cell subset or site label stands for: true naive CD4+ T cells. The receptors shown here come from a man aged 25 to 40 with type 1 diabetes.

Turning to this clone: Other DNA sequences in the sample encode the same CDR3. This chain links TRBV7-2 with TRBJ1-2, with 7 bases matching TRBD1. Germline V CDR1 and CDR2: SGHTA, FQGNSA. The J segment lost 4 bases and the V segment lost 1 base, leaving 3 bases of the junction unmatched. This CDR3 is built from 14 residues. The CDR3 loop is CASSLDRGGYGYTF. The CDR3 DNA reads TGTGCCAGCAGCTTAGACAGGGGAGGCTATGGCTACACCTTC.

The V call is TRBV18, the J call TRBJ2-7; 8 bases are a match to TRBD2. J was trimmed by 2 bases and V by 3 bases; bases with no gene match: 6. The CDR3 runs 15 residues. Germline CDR1 and CDR2: KGHSH and LQKENI. CDR3 in amino acids: CASSPTSGIAYEQYF. The CDR3 region has the DNA TGTGCCAGCTCACCCACTAGCGGAATTGCCTACGAGCAGTACTTC.

This clone has just a few counts. CDR3 DNA sequence: TGTGCCACCAGCAGAGATCAGGGGCATGGCTACACCTTC. Protein product: CATSRDQGHGYTF. The V call is TRBV15, the J call TRBJ1-2; tentatively, D is TRBD1 (6 bases). The CDR3 has 13 amino acids. V was trimmed by 0 bases and J by 6 bases, leaving 8 bases between them. Germline values: CDR1 LNHNV, CDR2 YYDKDF (reference sequence).

This clone has a handful of counts. This chain uses TRBV27 with TRBJ2-5; a weak D match, TRBD1 (6 bases). The germline CDR1 and CDR2 sequences are MNHEY and SMNVEV (reference sequence). The CDR3 loop spans 13 amino acids. Trimming pared 6 bases from V and 5 bases from J, leaving 13 bases between. CDR3 coding DNA: TGTGCCAGCAGCAACAGGGTGGGGGAGACCCAGTACTTC. The encoded protein is CASSNRVGETQYF.

This clone was seen more than once but under ten times. The chain has TRBV7-2 and TRBJ2-7, with D maybe TRBD1 (6 bases). The ends were cut back, 5 bases at V and 0 bases at J, with 8 bases in the middle. The CDR3 contains 13 residues. Germline loops: CDR1 SGHTA, CDR2 FQGNSA. CDR3 DNA: TGTGCCAGCAGCCGGGACAACTCCTACGAGCAGTACTTC. Translated: CASSRDNSYEQYF.

This clone came up a few times. In nucleotides, the CDR3 is TGTGCCTGGTCCGGGTCCTTCAATGGCGGCTACACCTTC. Translating it yields CAWSGSFNGGYTF. The chain couples TRBV30 to TRBJ1-2; D is ambiguous. This CDR3 spans 13 amino acids. V shed 5 bases and J shed 8 bases, with 18 bases lying between them. Germline CDR1 is GTSNPN and CDR2 is SVGIG (reference sequence).

The V and J genes are TRBV7-9 and TRBJ1-2; TRBD1 matches 8 bases. J gave up 6 bases and V 3 bases, and 9 bases lay outside the gene matches. Germline V gene lookup returns CDR1 SEHNR and CDR2 FQNEAQ (reference sequence). CDR3 length: 15 amino acids. Here the CDR3 reads CASSLRTGIRDGYTF. The CDR3 nucleotides are TGTGCCAGCAGCTTGCGGACAGGGATTAGAGATGGCTACACCTTC.

This clone turned up a few times. This sequence joins TRBV30 and TRBJ1-5; D gene uncertain. CDR1 and CDR2 (germline): GTSNPN, SVGIG (reference sequence). The ends were cut back, 2 bases at V and 5 bases at J, with 13 bases in the middle. CDR3 length: 14 residues. The CDR3 DNA reads TGTGCCTGGAGTCGCTTCGAGAGCGATCAGCCCCAGCATTTT. It codes for CAWSRFESDQPQHF.

This clone has a handful of counts. This rearrangement joins TRBV28 to TRBJ1-4; the match to TRBD1 covers 8 bases. This CDR3 spans 14 amino acids. Trimming cost V 4 bases and J 4 bases; bases outside gene matches: 2. Germline values: CDR1 MDHEN, CDR2 SYDVKM. The DNA for the CDR3 is TGTGCCAGCAGTTCTGGACAGGGTAATGAAAAACTGTTTTTT. Protein product: CASSSGQGNEKLFF.

V is TRBV14 and J is TRBJ1-2; D is unresolved. Germline V gene sequence: CDR1 SGHDN, CDR2 FVKESK. V was pared by 0 bases and J by 0 bases, with 8 bases between. This CDR3 has 15 residues. In DNA form, the CDR3 reads TGTGCCAGCAGCCAAGACAGGATTACTAACTATGGCTACACCTTC. It is translated as CASSQDRITNYGYTF.